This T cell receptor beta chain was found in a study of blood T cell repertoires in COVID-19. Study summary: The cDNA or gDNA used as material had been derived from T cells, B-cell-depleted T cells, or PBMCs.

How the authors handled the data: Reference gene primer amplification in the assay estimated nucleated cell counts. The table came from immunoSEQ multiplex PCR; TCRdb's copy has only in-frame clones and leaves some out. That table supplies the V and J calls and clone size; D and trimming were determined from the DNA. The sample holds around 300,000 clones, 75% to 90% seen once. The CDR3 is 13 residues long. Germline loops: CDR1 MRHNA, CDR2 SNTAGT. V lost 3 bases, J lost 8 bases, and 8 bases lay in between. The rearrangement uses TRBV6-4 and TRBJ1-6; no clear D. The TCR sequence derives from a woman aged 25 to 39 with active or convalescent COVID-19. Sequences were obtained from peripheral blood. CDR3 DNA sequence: TGTGCCAGCAGTGATCGCCCGGATTCACCCCTCCACTTT. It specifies CASSDRPDSPLHF.